This entry features one TCR beta chain sequence. The method was immunoSEQ multiplex PCR; TCRdb's version includes in-frame clones alone and lacks a portion of them. The sample shows some 70,000 clones, roughly 93% of them seen only once. V lost 7 bases and J lost 4; bases outside the gene matches: 6. The CDR3 sequence is 14 residues long. CDR1 GTSNPN and CDR2 SVGIG come from the germline V gene (reference sequence). The data derive from a study of technical replicates of blood from a handful of donors. The receptor's source is a human donor in good health. The sample consisted of T cells isolated from PBMCs. The V call is TRBV30, the J call TRBJ1-4, with 10 bases aligning to TRBD1. The CDR3 nucleotides are TGTGCCTCCCCGGGACAGGGGAATAATGAAAAACTGTTTTTT. Its protein product is CASPGQGNNEKLFF.